A selection of T cell receptor beta chains follows, all from one sample in a study of tumor and adjacent non-tumor tissue in lung cancer. TCRdb reprocessed the multiplex PCR reads with MiXCR, giving one entry per CDR3 protein. The sample includes some 68,000 distinct CDR3 sequences, around 82% of them seen just once. The sample was distant non-tumor lung tissue. These receptors came from a man aged 55 to 70 with non-small cell lung cancer. Each CDR3 is given with its conserved first and last residue. D genes are given only for firm matches. Part of the rows lack a size; the others show once, few, many or a class for expanded clones.

v_call: TRBV25-1
clone_size: -
j_call: TRBJ2-4
d_call: -
cdr3_aa: CVSSERDIQYF
cdr3_nt: TGTGTCAGCAGTGAGAGAGACATTCAGTACTTC

v_call: TRBV6-1
clone_size: -
j_call: TRBJ2-7
d_call: -
cdr3_aa: CACWELIAYEQYF
cdr3_nt: TGTGCCTGCTGGGAGCTCATAGCCTACGAGCAGTACTTC

v_call: TRBV28
clone_size: once
j_call: TRBJ1-6
d_call: -
cdr3_aa: CASSMTGTGFNSPLHF
cdr3_nt: TGTGCCAGTAGTATGACCGGGACCGGATTTAATTCACCCCTCCACTTT

v_call: TRBV6-1
clone_size: -
j_call: TRBJ1-1
d_call: -
cdr3_aa: CASTEDLSMDTDAFF
cdr3_nt: TGTGCCAGCACCGAGGACCTCAGTATGGACACTGATGCTTTCTTT

v_call: TRBV6-1
clone_size: -
j_call: TRBJ2-1
d_call: TRBD2
cdr3_aa: CAIKTLAGENEQFF
cdr3_nt: TGTGCCATCAAAACATTAGCGGGAGAGAATGAGCAGTTCTTC

v_call: TRBV7-8
clone_size: many
j_call: TRBJ2-5
d_call: TRBD1
cdr3_aa: CASSLSSTGWGTQYF
cdr3_nt: TGTGCCAGCAGCTTATCGTCGACAGGGTGGGGGACCCAGTACTTC

v_call: TRBV28
clone_size: -
j_call: TRBJ2-1
d_call: TRBD2
cdr3_aa: CASSTTSGRDLNELFF
cdr3_nt: TGTGCCAGCAGCACGACTAGCGGGAGGGATCTCAATGAGCTGTTCTTC

v_call: TRBV28
clone_size: -
j_call: TRBJ2-7
d_call: -
cdr3_aa: CASSPPQIGRDGQYF
cdr3_nt: TGTGCCAGCAGTCCCCCCCAGATAGGGCGCGACGGGCAGTACTTC

v_call: TRBV6-1
clone_size: -
j_call: TRBJ2-7
d_call: -
cdr3_aa: CASGEVIDGYEQYF
cdr3_nt: TGTGCCAGCGGTGAAGTTATTGATGGGTACGAGCAGTACTTC

v_call: TRBV29-1
clone_size: medium-sized
j_call: TRBJ2-6
d_call: TRBD1
cdr3_aa: CSAAGQGGSGANVLTF
cdr3_nt: TGCAGCGCAGCGGGACAGGGGGGCTCTGGGGCCAACGTCCTGACTTTC

v_call: TRBV12-5
clone_size: -
j_call: TRBJ1-5
d_call: -
cdr3_aa: CASGPHIDQPQHF
cdr3_nt: TGTGCTAGTGGCCCGCACATCGATCAGCCCCAGCATTTT

v_call: TRBV6-1
clone_size: many
j_call: TRBJ1-5
d_call: -
cdr3_aa: CASSGGGENQPQHF
cdr3_nt: TGTGCCAGCAGTGGGGGGGGCGAAAATCAGCCCCAGCATTTT

v_call: TRBV10-2
clone_size: -
j_call: TRBJ1-5
d_call: -
cdr3_aa: CLSSVQINQPQHF
cdr3_nt: TGCCTCAGCAGTGTACAGATCAATCAGCCCCAGCATTTT

v_call: TRBV5-6
clone_size: -
j_call: TRBJ2-2
d_call: -
cdr3_aa: CASSLAWGSGDLFF
cdr3_nt: TGTGCCAGCAGCTTGGCGTGGGGGTCCGGGGACCTGTTTTTT

v_call: TRBV28
clone_size: many
j_call: TRBJ2-1
d_call: -
cdr3_aa: CASRTPGPPGNEQFF
cdr3_nt: TGTGCCAGCAGGACACCGGGACCCCCGGGGAATGAGCAGTTCTTC

v_call: TRBV4-1
clone_size: -
j_call: TRBJ2-1
d_call: -
cdr3_aa: CASNHGYNEQFF
cdr3_nt: TGCGCCAGTAACCATGGGTACAATGAGCAGTTCTTC

v_call: TRBV20-1
clone_size: -
j_call: TRBJ2-6
d_call: -
cdr3_aa: CSARGGVSTGVNVLTF
cdr3_nt: TGCAGTGCTAGAGGGGGGGTTTCGACTGGGGTCAACGTCCTGACTTTC

v_call: TRBV6-1
clone_size: -
j_call: TRBJ2-6
d_call: TRBD2
cdr3_aa: CAGGGGPSGANVLTF
cdr3_nt: TGTGCCGGCGGCGGGGGACCTAGTGGGGCCAACGTCCTGACTTTC

v_call: TRBV4-2
clone_size: -
j_call: TRBJ2-2
d_call: TRBD2
cdr3_aa: CASSQSGTSGRHRELFF
cdr3_nt: TGTGCCAGCAGCCAATCCGGGACTAGCGGGAGACACAGGGAGCTGTTTTTT

v_call: TRBV7-9
clone_size: -
j_call: TRBJ2-2
d_call: -
cdr3_aa: CASSIGTGEMFF
cdr3_nt: TGTGCCAGCAGCATAGGGACCGGGGAGATGTTTTTT

v_call: TRBV11-1
clone_size: -
j_call: TRBJ2-2
d_call: -
cdr3_aa: CVSSYTRGIGELFF
cdr3_nt: TGTGTCAGCAGCTATACTAGAGGCATCGGGGAGTTGTTTTTT

v_call: TRBV10-3
clone_size: -
j_call: TRBJ2-1
d_call: -
cdr3_aa: CALEGDHNEQFF
cdr3_nt: TGTGCCTTGGAGGGTGACCACAATGAGCAGTTCTTC

v_call: TRBV4-1
clone_size: -
j_call: TRBJ2-3
d_call: -
cdr3_aa: CAGSQASLGGRSTDTQYF
cdr3_nt: TGCGCCGGCAGCCAAGCCTCACTAGGCGGAAGATCCACAGATACGCAGTATTTT

v_call: TRBV14
clone_size: -
j_call: TRBJ2-1
d_call: TRBD2
cdr3_aa: CTSSQASGSGNEQFF
cdr3_nt: TGTACCAGCAGTCAAGCTAGCGGGAGTGGCAATGAGCAGTTCTTC

v_call: TRBV6-5
clone_size: -
j_call: TRBJ2-1
d_call: -
cdr3_aa: CASSWTGVIEQFF
cdr3_nt: TGTGCCAGCAGTTGGACGGGAGTCATTGAGCAGTTCTTT

v_call: TRBV29-1
clone_size: -
j_call: TRBJ1-1
d_call: TRBD1
cdr3_aa: CSVEPVLTGELTEAFF
cdr3_nt: TGCAGCGTTGAACCCGTCCTGACAGGGGAGTTGACTGAAGCTTTCTTT

v_call: TRBV5-4
clone_size: -
j_call: TRBJ2-3
d_call: TRBD2
cdr3_aa: CDSSLGTSRLTDTQYF
cdr3_nt: TGTGACAGCAGCTTAGGGACTAGTAGACTCACAGATACGCAGTATTTT

v_call: TRBV2
clone_size: many
j_call: TRBJ2-5
d_call: TRBD1
cdr3_aa: CANGQGRQETQYF
cdr3_nt: TGTGCCAACGGACAGGGGCGCCAAGAGACCCAGTACTTC

v_call: TRBV4-1
clone_size: -
j_call: TRBJ2-1
d_call: TRBD2
cdr3_aa: CASSPGLGGGVEQFF
cdr3_nt: TGCGCGAGCAGCCCGGGACTAGGGGGAGGGGTTGAGCAGTTCTTC

v_call: TRBV2
clone_size: once
j_call: TRBJ1-4
d_call: TRBD1
cdr3_aa: CASSEFRGANEKLFF
cdr3_nt: TGTGCCAGCAGTGAATTCAGGGGGGCTAATGAAAAACTGTTTTTT

v_call: TRBV28
clone_size: -
j_call: TRBJ2-4
d_call: -
cdr3_aa: CASSLYPIATNIQYF
cdr3_nt: TGTGCCAGCAGTTTATATCCCATAGCCACAAACATTCAGTACTTC

v_call: TRBV12-3/TRBV12-4
clone_size: once
j_call: TRBJ2-1
d_call: -
cdr3_aa: CASSFPQWDQNGQFF
cdr3_nt: TGTGCCAGCAGTTTCCCTCAGTGGGATCAGAATGGGCAGTTCTTC

v_call: TRBV28
clone_size: -
j_call: TRBJ2-1
d_call: TRBD1
cdr3_aa: CASSTRTGGRFNEQFF
cdr3_nt: TGTGCCAGCAGTACGCGGACAGGGGGACGGTTCAATGAGCAGTTCTTC

v_call: TRBV5-4
clone_size: -
j_call: TRBJ2-6
d_call: -
cdr3_aa: CASSLFALGQRPDF
cdr3_nt: TGTGCCAGCAGCTTGTTCGCTCTGGGCCAACGTCCTGATTTC

v_call: TRBV12-3/TRBV12-4
clone_size: few
j_call: TRBJ2-3
d_call: -
cdr3_aa: CASSFRVPSTDTQYF
cdr3_nt: TGTGCCAGCAGTTTTCGGGTCCCGAGCACAGATACGCAGTATTTT